This record looks at one TCR beta chain sequence and its context. The target antigen is unknown. This sample is drawn from a study of early T cells in non-severe SARS-CoV-2 infection. Study overall: Alpha and beta chains were unpaired, from unsorted whole-blood bulk RNA. Findings and limits, study-wide: Private and CD4 specificities were missed by VDJdb matching, skewed to anti-spike CD8.

Individual cDNA molecules were tagged with unique molecular identifiers. Using its own MiXCR run on the 5' RACE reads, TCRdb lists one record per CDR3 protein. Among 85,000 to 100,000 distinct CDR3 sequences listed, 16% were seen once. The trim removed 4 bases at V and 7 bases at J, leaving 3 bases unmatched. Germline-derived CDR1 and CDR2 are DFQATT and SNEGSKA (reference sequence). The CDR3 spans 13 residues. The rearrangement uses TRBV20-1 and TRBJ1-6; 8 bases map to TRBD1. Sequenced material: whole blood, taken at baseline. The receptor comes from an adult who was a healthcare worker with PCR-confirmed SARS-CoV-2 infection or an uninfected control (not recorded which). The CDR3 spells CSAKDRVNSPLHF. CDR3 nucleotides: TGCAGTGCTAAGGACAGGGTGAATTCACCCCTCCACTTT.